A single T cell receptor beta chain is shown here with its context. The data belong to a study of blood T cell repertoires in COVID-19. V lost 4 bases and J 2 bases, leaving 15 bases between the germline ends. The CDR3 runs 16 residues. Germline CDR1 is LGHDT and CDR2 is YNNKEL (reference sequence). The protocol was immunoSEQ multiplex PCR, while the TCRdb copy is restricted to in-frame clones and leaves out a portion. The sample records approximately 250,000 clones, around nine tenths being singletons. The sequencing sample was made of peripheral blood. This chain links TRBV3-1 (or the pseudogene TRBV3-2) with TRBJ1-3; D call uncertain. The receptor was isolated from a woman in her sixties with COVID-19, enrolled during active disease. CDR3 region: CASSPTFGKAGNTIYF. The CDR3 DNA is TGTGCCAGCAGCCCCACGTTCGGGAAAGCTGGAAACACCATATATTTT.